The 22 T cell receptor beta chains below all came from one sample that was sequenced in a study of identical twins. TCRdb re-derived calls from the 5' RACE reads in MiXCR, one entry per CDR3 protein. The data contain hundreds of thousands of distinct CDR3 sequences, 21% of them seen just once; the ten biggest clones take up about 4.3%. These sequences were also reported in another study, on T cells expressing NK-cell markers.

Sequenced: PBMCs. Source of these receptors: a woman in her late teens or twenties in good health.

This clonotype was counted between two and nine times. V and J are TRBV7-3 and TRBJ2-1; D unclear. The CDR3 extends over 16 amino acids. The V end was cut by 1 base, the J end by 4 bases, with 14 bases between. Looked up from germline, CDR1 is SGHTA and CDR2 is FQGTGA. The DNA of the CDR3 is TGTGCCAGCAGCTTAATCGGTGGCGGTTCTTACAATGAGCAGTTCTTC. Protein product: CASSLIGGGSYNEQFF. The whole variable domain, filled in from reference TRBV7-3 and TRBJ2-1, reads GAGVSQTPSNKVTEKGKYVELRCDPISGHTALYWYRQSLGQGPEFLIYFQGTGAADDSGLPNDRFFAVRPEGSVSTLKIQRTERGDSAVYLCASSLIGGGSYNEQFFGPGTRLTVL.

The chain joins TRBV18 to TRBJ2-1, with 8 bases that match TRBD2. Germline assignment: CDR1 KGHSH and CDR2 LQKENI. CDR3 length: 14 amino acids. The ends lost 4 bases at V and 7 bases at J; junction bases unmatched: 6. The CDR3 DNA reads as TGTGCCAGCTCACGGCCGGGACTAGGGAATGAGCAGTTCTTC. Translation gives CASSRPGLGNEQFF.

This clonotype has a handful of counts. V and J are TRBV5-1 and TRBJ2-7, with D unclear. CDR1 is SGHRS, CDR2 YFSETQ, per germline. Between the trimmed V and J ends, which lost 4 bases and 0 bases, there was a span of 11 bases. The CDR3 runs 14 residues. The CDR3 here is CASSAGPSSYEQYF. The CDR3, as DNA: TGCGCCAGCAGCGCCGGGCCGAGCTCCTACGAGCAGTACTTC.

This clonotype was counted a few times. The chain couples TRBV7-6 to TRBJ2-7; 13 nucleotides align to TRBD2. The CDR3 totals 15 residues. In germline, CDR1 is SGHVS, CDR2 FNYEAQ. V lost 5 bases and J lost 4; bases outside the gene matches: 5. The CDR3 nucleotides are TGTGCCAGCAGCAACGGACTAGCGGGAGATTACGAGCAGTACTTC. It is translated as CASSNGLAGDYEQYF.

This clonotype has ten or more counts. As DNA, the CDR3 is TGTGCCAGCAGTTACTCCGGGACGGACACTGAAGCTTTCTTT. Encoded protein: CASSYSGTDTEAFF. The V and J genes are TRBV6-5 and TRBJ1-1; D is perhaps TRBD1 (5 bases). Germline CDR1 and CDR2: MNHEY and SVGAGI. This CDR3 has 14 residues. V lost 0 bases to trimming and J lost 3 bases, with 8 bases between them.

This clonotype was counted between two and nine times. The chain couples TRBV29-1 to TRBJ2-3; D is uncertain. This CDR3 is built from 13 residues. Germline V gene data show CDR1 as SQVTM and CDR2 as ANQGSEA. Trimming pared 3 bases from V and 5 bases from J, leaving 12 bases between. Here the CDR3 reads CSVEGIRGDTQYF. CDR3 in DNA: TGCAGCGTTGAGGGGATCCGAGGAGATACGCAGTATTTT.

J is TRBJ2-7 and V is TRBV6-2 or TRBV6-3; TRBD2 matches at 7 bases. CDR1 is MNHEY and CDR2 is SVGEGT in the germline V gene. This CDR3 spans 13 amino acids. J was trimmed by 2 bases and V by 10 bases; bases with no gene match: 8. The CDR3 is CATRRSGAYEQYF. The DNA for the CDR3 is TGTGCCACCCGCCGCAGCGGGGCCTACGAGCAGTACTTC.

This clonotype was counted ten times or more. This chain joins TRBV6-5 and TRBJ2-5; TRBD2 agrees at 7 bases. Germline V gives CDR1 MNHEY, CDR2 SVGAGI. The V gene end was trimmed by 2 bases and the J gene end by 2 bases; junction bases not matched to a gene: 2. The CDR3 is 14 residues long. The CDR3 reads CASSYAGGQETQYF. The CDR3, as DNA: TGTGCCAGCAGTTACGCCGGGGGGCAAGAGACCCAGTACTTC.

This clonotype was seen a handful of times. The chain uses TRBV9 and TRBJ2-1; the match to TRBD1 covers 8 bases. There are 13 residues in the CDR3. In germline, CDR1 is SGDLS, CDR2 YYNGEE. The junction had 7 bases not matched to a gene; V was cut back by 0 bases and J by 14 bases. CDR3 protein: CASSVAGQGIKFF. The DNA for the CDR3 is TGTGCCAGCAGCGTAGCTGGACAGGGTATAAAGTTCTTC.

The chain carries TRBV20-1 and TRBJ2-3, with 11 bases lining up with TRBD2. This CDR3 has 18 residues. Germline CDR1 is DFQATT and CDR2 is SNEGSKA (reference sequence). The junction had 8 bases not matched to a gene; V was cut back by 0 bases and J by 0 bases. CDR3 amino acids: CSARDPSGGSSSTDTQYF. The CDR3 coding sequence is TGCAGTGCTAGAGATCCTAGCGGGGGGTCTTCTAGCACAGATACGCAGTATTTT.

The chain recombines TRBV7-6 with TRBJ2-2; 9 bases match TRBD1. CDR1 and CDR2 from the germline V gene are SGHVS and FNYEAQ. V gave up 4 bases and J gave up 5 bases; unmatched junction bases: 8. The CDR3 is 16 amino acids. Written as DNA, the CDR3 is TGTGCCAGCAGCTCGCCCGGGACAGGGAGGACCGGGGAGCTGTTTTTT. Its translation: CASSSPGTGRTGELFF. The variable domain in full, with the rest retrieved from reference TRBV7-6 and TRBJ2-2, is GAGVSQSPRYKVTKRGQDVALRCDPISGHVSLYWYRQALGQGPEFLTYFNYEAQQDKSGLPNDRFSAERPEGSISTLTIQRTEQRDSAMYRCASSSPGTGRTGELFFGEGSRLTVL.

This clonotype was seen a few times. The rearrangement joins TRBV20-1 to TRBJ2-1; 12 nucleotides agree with TRBD2. J gave up 6 bases and V 4 bases, and 4 bases lay outside the gene matches. The CDR3 contains 14 residues. CDR1 DFQATT and CDR2 SNEGSKA come from the germline V gene (reference sequence). The CDR3 DNA reads as TGCAGTGCTATAACTAGCGGGGGGCCCAATGAGCAGTTCTTC. It yields the protein CSAITSGGPNEQFF.

The CDR3 is CASSQERPEQFF. The CDR3 DNA reads as TGTGCCAGCAGCCAAGAGAGGCCCGAGCAGTTCTTC. The chain couples TRBV3-1 to TRBJ2-1; D ambiguous. Germline CDR1 is LGHDT and CDR2 is YNNKEL (reference sequence). V was pared by 0 bases and J by 10 bases, with 7 bases between. This CDR3 spans 12 amino acids.

In its sample, this clonotype was seen many times. This chain connects TRBV20-1 to TRBJ1-3, with D perhaps matching TRBD1 (6 bases). This CDR3 comprises 15 residues. CDR1 is DFQATT, CDR2 SNEGSKA, per germline (reference sequence). Trimming left V 5 bases short and J 0 bases short, with 14 bases between. As DNA, the CDR3 is TGCAGTGCTGAACAGGGCCTAAACTCTGGAAACACCATATATTTT. Encoded protein: CSAEQGLNSGNTIYF.

The chain couples TRBV20-1 to TRBJ1-1, with D unresolved. Trimming took 6 bases from V and 6 from J, leaving 11 bases between them. CDR1 and CDR2 (germline): DFQATT, SNEGSKA (reference sequence). The CDR3 runs to 11 residues. In DNA, the CDR3 is TGCAGTGCGGACCGGACCCCTGAAGCTTTCTTT. Its translation is CSADRTPEAFF.

This clonotype came up a few times. The gene calls are TRBV27 and TRBJ2-1; D is perhaps TRBD2 (6 bases). The germline V and J ends were trimmed by 5 bases and 4 bases, with 15 bases remaining between them. The CDR3 has 15 amino acids. Germline CDR1 and CDR2: MNHEY and SMNVEV (reference sequence). CDR3 loop: CASSPAGLGYNEQFF. Written as DNA, the CDR3 is TGTGCCAGCAGTCCCGCGGGACTCGGTTACAATGAGCAGTTCTTC.

This clonotype was found a few times. The genes are TRBV12-3 or TRBV12-4 and TRBJ1-2; D remains ambiguous. The CDR3 contains 13 residues. Trimming took 5 bases from V and 9 from J, leaving 16 bases between them. The CDR3, as DNA: TGTGCCAGCAGTCCCCGGAGGTCGGCCAGCTACACCTTC. Its translation is CASSPRRSASYTF.

This chain links TRBV4-3 with TRBJ2-3; perhaps D is TRBD1 or TRBD2 (5 bases each). V was pared by 3 bases and J by 6 bases, with 19 bases between. CDR1 is LGHNA and CDR2 is YSLEER in the germline V gene. This CDR3 is 16 amino acids long. The CDR3 loop reads CASSHMGTDQADTQYF. CDR3 sequence (DNA): TGCGCCAGCAGCCACATGGGGACCGACCAGGCGGATACGCAGTATTTT.

This clonotype was detected ten times or more. The chain links TRBV5-5 to TRBJ1-2, with D unresolved. The germline V and J ends were trimmed by 3 bases and 2 bases, with 8 bases remaining between them. This CDR3 has 13 amino acids. CDR1 is SGHKS and CDR2 is YYEKEE in the germline V gene (reference sequence). The CDR3 protein is CASSSDKNYGYTF. The CDR3 region has the DNA TGTGCCAGCAGCTCTGACAAGAACTATGGCTACACCTTC.

The chain joins TRBV6-1 to TRBJ2-1; D is undetermined. The germline V gene has CDR1 MNHNS and CDR2 SASEGT. This CDR3 has 16 residues. Between the trimmed V and J ends, which lost 5 bases and 0 bases, there was a span of 14 bases. The CDR3 loop is CASSRNGGISYNEQFF. The CDR3 bases are TGTGCCAGCAGTCGGAACGGCGGTATCTCCTACAATGAGCAGTTCTTC.

This clonotype was counted at least ten times. This chain joins TRBV27 and TRBJ1-2, with D possibly matching TRBD1 (6 bases). The CDR3 covers 15 residues. Germline lookup yields CDR1 MNHEY and CDR2 SMNVEV (reference sequence). The V end lost 5 bases, the J end lost 7 bases, and 20 bases lay between the germline ends. Written as DNA, the CDR3 is TGTGCCAGCAGTCCCCGAGGGGGGGAAGCCCGTGGCTACACCTTC. Its translation is CASSPRGGEARGYTF.

This rearrangement joins TRBV12-3 or TRBV12-4 to TRBJ2-7; no clear D. Trimming left V 6 bases short and J 7 bases short, with 13 bases between. The CDR3 is made up of 12 amino acids. CDR3 DNA sequence: TGTGCCAGCAGCCCCAGAACCTCAGAGCAGTACTTC. Protein product: CASSPRTSEQYF.